This T cell receptor beta chain originates from a study of shared T cell receptors in the human thymus. Libraries were prepared by immunoSEQ multiplex PCR; TCRdb keeps only in-frame clonotypes and omits some of them. Counted here are 700,000 to 750,000 clones, around 85% occurring once; the ten biggest clones make up 0.0095% to 0.011%. The CDR3 length is 13 residues. The germline V gene encodes CDR1 MNHEY and CDR2 SMNVEV (reference sequence). V dropped 3 bases and J dropped 4 bases, with 9 bases sitting between them. This sample also belongs to another study, concerning human thymus T cells.

This clonotype originated in a girl under three years old with a congenital heart defect. This rearrangement joins TRBV27 to TRBJ1-1, with no clear D. The sequenced material came from thymocytes. The CDR3 coding sequence is TGTGCCAGCAGTTTTCAGCGGATCACTGAAGCTTTCTTT. Translated: CASSFQRITEAFF.